This T cell receptor (beta chain) came from a study of T cells after yellow fever vaccination (dated by TCRdb to the late 2010s). In terms of the full investigation: The SMART-Seq v4 Ultra Low Input RNA kit was used to prepare libraries from fractions with low cell numbers. To follow T-cell clones before and after both primary and booster YFV17D yellow fever vaccination, bulk TCR alpha and beta repertoires underwent longitudinal sequencing. Two healthy male donors, one aged 18 to 30 and one aged 30 to 40 years, made up the cohort. Blood was drawn at multiple timepoints before and after primary and secondary immunization, with bulk PBMC replicates and cell subsets isolated.

On this clonotype: Its antigen is not yet known. Nothing much larger sits one base from this clone, and base qualities are not available.

Sequencing took place on an Illumina NovaSeq 6000. TCR cDNA was synthesized by 5'RACE template switching, which introduced a universal primer site and unique molecular identifiers. Priming for cDNA synthesis came from both the TCR alpha and TCR beta constant segments. Library amplification used two PCR steps, and the second PCR step added sample barcodes and sequencing adapters. Sequencing of the libraries was done on either Illumina HiSeq 2500 (2x100 bp) or NovaSeq (2x150 bp). The authors processed their data as follows. Demultiplexing of reads and collapsing into UMI consensus sequences were performed with MIGEC, and V(D)J alignment was carried out with MiXCR. Vaccine-responding clonotypes were identified with edgeR using replicate PBMC samples, with FDR below 0.01 and a log2 fold change above 5 up to day 15 being required. CD4 or CD8 identity was assigned to each bulk clonotype according to whether the clonotype was present at higher abundance in the sequenced CD4 repertoire or the sequenced CD8 repertoire. TCRdb redid the processing of the public reads, applying fastp at Q25 and MiXCR, and retained in-frame beta chains. Entries are consolidated by CDR3 protein sequence, retaining the most common genes and DNA. It is TCRdb's table, rather than the study itself, that gives the V and J calls and clone size. This sample gives 100,000 to 150,000 distinct CDR3 sequences in total; roughly 8.2% of them show up just once. The biggest ten clones account for 40% of the sample.

The study at large found these results: After the booster, most of the clones that had expanded following primary vaccination were detected again (roughly 96% of CD4 and around 88% of CD8), which suggests that memory was broadly maintained. Because only a couple of donors were included in the study, the extent to which the findings can be generalized is limited. Compared with the primary T-cell response, the secondary T-cell response was faster but weaker, reaching its peak on day 5 rather than on day 15. A small share of clonotypes occurred in both CD4 and CD8 compartments, likely arising from convergent recombination. Because abundant contaminating clonotypes from the bulk population could be contained in FACS-sorted repertoires, computational filtering was required.

The intended sense of this specimen's treatment or condition label: live attenuated yellow fever vaccine strain. A standard Ficoll-Paque protocol was used to isolate PBMCs from peripheral blood. Dynabeads CD4 and CD8 positive selection kits were used to isolate CD4 and CD8 T-cell fractions. TriZol was used to extract RNA from bulk PBMCs, CD4 and CD8 fractions, and dextramer-positive and dextramer-negative fractions. This TCR came from a man younger than 35 who received the YFV17D yellow fever vaccine. The sequences come from CD8+ T cells sorted from PBMCs, collected on the day of the yellow fever booster vaccination.

The DNA reads TGTGCCAGCAGCCCAAGACAGGGGACCATGGCGGTTGAGACCCAGTACTTC. The translation is CASSPRQGTMAVETQYF. Recombination connected TRBV9 to TRBJ2-5; TRBD1 aligns with 8 central bases. The CDR3 measures 17 amino acids from cysteine to phenylalanine. Only the CDR3 portion is preserved as DNA: 51 bases, with reading frame beginning at the first base. The junction shows trimming of 4 bases on V and 5 bases on J, and the gene matches do not reach 16 bases of it. From a lookup of the germline V gene, CDR1 and CDR2 are SGDLS and YYNGEE.